Given below is one T cell receptor (beta chain) in context. The target of this receptor is not known. Base qualities are not provided; no much larger clone lies one nucleotide away. TCRbeta CDR3 regions were amplified from genomic DNA using the immunoSEQ Assay, a bias-controlled multiplex PCR. As for how the authors treated the data: Within the assay, amplification of reference gene primers was used to estimate how many nucleated cells each sample contained. To quantify the absolute abundance of each unique TCRbeta CDR3 rearrangement, sequence reads were collapsed and filtered. For each sample, productive Simpson clonality was calculated as the square root of Simpson's diversity index across productive rearrangements. In TCRdb, the immuneACCESS table is reduced to in-frame sequences with V and J assigned. These tables do not hold every clone; where another copy was compared, an unresolved V gene accounts for under half, and the others remain unexplained. The DNA was the basis for D and trimming; V, J and clone size are from that table. For this sample the table gives about 200,000 clones, of which around 86% were detected only once. Of the sample, 3.8% falls within the top ten clones.

Participants in the prospective study were enrolled through a virtual design, were aged roughly 18 to 95 years, and lived in approximately 25 United States geographic areas. Cohort assignment in the prospective study relied on participant-reported clinical history from a screening survey and a study questionnaire. In the prospective study, mobile phlebotomists collected whole blood, serum and a nasopharyngeal or oropharyngeal swab from each participant. Over a roughly two-month period, participants in the prospective study had the option of providing additional blood draws and questionnaires. Prospective study blood samples were shipped either frozen or at room temperature before DNA extraction. The source of the sample is a study of blood T cell repertoires in COVID-19 (dated by TCRdb to about 2020). For the study in its entirety: Samples from collaborators originated in the United States, Italy and Spain and spanned both the acute and convalescent phases of COVID-19. The material from the prospective study consisted of cDNA or gDNA derived from T cells, B-cell-depleted T cells, or PBMCs. The dataset comprised deeply sampled blood TCRbeta repertoires from subjects exposed to, actively infected with, or recovered from COVID-19. The repertoires were released in a freely available public database intended as a resource for research on the immune response to SARS-CoV-2. Samples came from the ongoing ImmuneRACE study (first 160 participants) plus 1,254 subjects from 6 global collaborators. Nearly every sample came with metadata listing a de-identified subject ID, COVID-19 status, age in years and sex. Where available, HLA class I and class II types were obtained from metadata supplied by the sample provider rather than from assay-based typing. Overall study results and their limits: Clinical and demographic metadata were provided uncurated, with the amount varying by source and participant.

CDR1 and CDR2 are read off the germline V gene as SGHVS and FQNEAQ. V loses 4 bases of germline sequence and J loses 3 bases, and the interval between the two ends is 13 bases. The CDR3 measures 15 amino acids from cysteine to phenylalanine. Of the read, only the CDR3 DNA is kept; its 45 bases are in frame from base 1. This TCR was recovered from a woman in her 40s with acute COVID-19. The source material was PBMCs or T cells enriched from blood (not recorded which). The sequence joins TRBV7-8 to TRBJ1-3; TRBD1 might be the D gene, on 6 matching bases. The nucleotide sequence reads TGTGCCAGCAGCTCCCCCCGACAGGTTGGAAACACCATATATTTT. It encodes CASSSPRQVGNTIYF.